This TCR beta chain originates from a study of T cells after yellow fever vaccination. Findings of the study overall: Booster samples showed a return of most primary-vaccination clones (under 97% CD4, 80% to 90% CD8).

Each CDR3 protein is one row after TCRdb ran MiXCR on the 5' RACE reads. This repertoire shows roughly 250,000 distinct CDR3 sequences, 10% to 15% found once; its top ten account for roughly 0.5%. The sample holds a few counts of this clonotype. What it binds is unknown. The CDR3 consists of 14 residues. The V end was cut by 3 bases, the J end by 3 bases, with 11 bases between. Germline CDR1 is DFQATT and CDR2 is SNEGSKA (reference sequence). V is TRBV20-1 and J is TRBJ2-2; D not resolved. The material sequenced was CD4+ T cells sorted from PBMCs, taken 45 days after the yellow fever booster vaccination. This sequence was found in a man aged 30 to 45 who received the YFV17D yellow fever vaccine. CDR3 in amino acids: CSASLRGDTGELFF. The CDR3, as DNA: TGCAGTGCTAGTTTACGTGGGGACACCGGGGAGCTGTTTTTT.